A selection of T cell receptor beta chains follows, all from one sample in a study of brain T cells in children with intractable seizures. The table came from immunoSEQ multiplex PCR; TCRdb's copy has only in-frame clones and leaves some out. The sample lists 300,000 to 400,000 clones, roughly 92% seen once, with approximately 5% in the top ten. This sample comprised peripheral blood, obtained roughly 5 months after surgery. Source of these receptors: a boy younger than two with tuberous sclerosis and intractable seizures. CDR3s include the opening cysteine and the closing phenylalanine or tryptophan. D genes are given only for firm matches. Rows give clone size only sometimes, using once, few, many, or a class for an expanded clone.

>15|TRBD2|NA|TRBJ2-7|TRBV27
TGTGCCAGCAGTTTATCGAACCTAGCGGATTACGAGCAGTACTTC
CASSLSNLADYEQYF
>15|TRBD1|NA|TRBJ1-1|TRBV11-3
TGTGCCAGCAGCTTTACAGGGGCGGGAAGCACTGAAGCTTTCTTT
CASSFTGAGSTEAFF
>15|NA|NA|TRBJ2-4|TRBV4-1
TGCGCCAGCAGCCAAGGTGGCGAGCCGGTTGGCATTCAGTACTTC
CASSQGGEPVGIQYF
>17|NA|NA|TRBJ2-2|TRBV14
TGTGCCAGCAGCCACAGTCACGGGACATCGAACACCGGGGAGCTGTTTTTT
CASSHSHGTSNTGELFF
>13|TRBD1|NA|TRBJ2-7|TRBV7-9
TGTGCCAGCAGCTTACAGGGGGCTTACGAGCAGTACTTC
CASSLQGAYEQYF
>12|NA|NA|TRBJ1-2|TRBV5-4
TGTGCCAGCAGCTCCCAACCCTATGGCTACACCTTC
CASSSQPYGYTF
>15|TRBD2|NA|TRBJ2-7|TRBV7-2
TGTGCCAGCAGTTCAAGCGGGGGGTCACCCTACGAGCAGTACTTC
CASSSSGGSPYEQYF
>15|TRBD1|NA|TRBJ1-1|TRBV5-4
TGTGCCAGCAGGTATGGGACAGGGGAATTTGCTGAAGCTTTCTTT
CASRYGTGEFAEAFF
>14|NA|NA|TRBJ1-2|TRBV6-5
TGTGCCAGCAGTCAAACCAGGGGAGGCTATGGCTACACCTTC
CASSQTRGGYGYTF
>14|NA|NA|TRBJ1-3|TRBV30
TGTGCCTGGAGTTTTCAGGGATGGGAAAACACCATATATTTT
CAWSFQGWENTIYF
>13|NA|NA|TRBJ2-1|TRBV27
TGTGCCAGCAGTTTTTTAGAGAGCAATGAGCAGTTCTTC
CASSFLESNEQFF
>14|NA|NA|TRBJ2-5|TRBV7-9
TGTGCCAGCAGCTCAGCGGACCCAAAAGAGACCCAGTACTTC
CASSSADPKETQYF
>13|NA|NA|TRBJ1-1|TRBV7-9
TGTGCCAGCAGCACCCCGCGGGGGACTGAAGCTTTCTTT
CASSTPRGTEAFF
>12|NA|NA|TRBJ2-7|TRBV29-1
TGCAGCGTTGTTACGGGATCCTACGAGCAGTACTTC
CSVVTGSYEQYF
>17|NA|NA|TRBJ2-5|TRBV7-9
TGTGCCAGCAGCTTAAGGCTACCAGGGTCCATCCAAGAGACCCAGTACTTC
CASSLRLPGSIQETQYF
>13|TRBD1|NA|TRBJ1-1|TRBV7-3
TGTGCCAGCAGCTCCTACAGGGGCACTGAAGCTTTCTTT
CASSSYRGTEAFF
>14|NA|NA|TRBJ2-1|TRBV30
TGTGCCTGGAGTGTAGTCCCCACGAAAGGTGAGCAGTTCTTC
CAWSVVPTKGEQFF
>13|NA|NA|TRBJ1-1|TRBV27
TGTGCCAGCAGTTTCAGGCAAAACACTGAAGCTTTCTTT
CASSFRQNTEAFF
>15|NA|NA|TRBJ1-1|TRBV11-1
TGTGCCAGCAGCCCGGTGGGGGGCGCGGGCACTGAAGCTTTCTTT
CASSPVGGAGTEAFF
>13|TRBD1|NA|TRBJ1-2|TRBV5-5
TGTGCCAGCAGCCGGGACAGGAACTATGGCTACACCTTC
CASSRDRNYGYTF
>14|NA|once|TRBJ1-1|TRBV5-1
TGCGCCAGCAGCTTGATTTTGGAGAACACTGAAGCTTTCTTT
CASSLILENTEAFF
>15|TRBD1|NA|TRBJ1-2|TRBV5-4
TGTGCCAGCGTGACAGGGGGCGCGATAACGGGTGGCTACACCTTC
CASVTGGAITGGYTF
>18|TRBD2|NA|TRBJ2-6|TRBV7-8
TGTGCCAGCAGCTTGACCGGGACTAGCGGCTCTGGGGCCAACGTCCTGACTTTC
CASSLTGTSGSGANVLTF
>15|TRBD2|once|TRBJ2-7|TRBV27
TGTGCCAGCAGTTTATTCGGGGGAGGGACCTACGAGCAGTACTTC
CASSLFGGGTYEQYF
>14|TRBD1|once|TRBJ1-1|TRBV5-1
TGCGCCAGCAGCTTGGGACAGGGTGGCACTGAAGCTTTCTTT
CASSLGQGGTEAFF
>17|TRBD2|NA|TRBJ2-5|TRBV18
TGTGCCAGCTCACCCGGGACTAGCGGGAGAGATGAAGAGACCCAGTACTTC
CASSPGTSGRDEETQYF
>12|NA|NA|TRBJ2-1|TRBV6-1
TGTGCCAGCAGTGAGTGGACAGAGGCTTTGTTCTTC
CASSEWTEALFF
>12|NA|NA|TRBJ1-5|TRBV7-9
TGTGCCAGCAGCCGGGAGGCTCAGCCCCAGCATTTT
CASSREAQPQHF
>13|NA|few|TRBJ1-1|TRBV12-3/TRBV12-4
TGTGCCAGCATTAGGGAAGGAGTCACTGAAGCTTTCTTT
CASIREGVTEAFF
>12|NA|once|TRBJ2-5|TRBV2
TGTGCCAGCAGGGGGAATTTCGAGACCCAGTACTTC
CASRGNFETQYF
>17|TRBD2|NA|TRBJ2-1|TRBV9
TGTGCCAGCAGCGTAGGGGATAGCGGGAGGTTCTACAATGAGCAGTTCTTC
CASSVGDSGRFYNEQFF
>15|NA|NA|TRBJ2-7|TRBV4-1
TGCGCCAGCAGCCAAGTGAATAGCGGCTACTACGAGCAGTACTTC
CASSQVNSGYYEQYF
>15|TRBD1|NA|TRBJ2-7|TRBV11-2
TGTGCCAGCAGCTTGGCAGGGGGTGACCCCTACGAGCAGTACTTC
CASSLAGGDPYEQYF
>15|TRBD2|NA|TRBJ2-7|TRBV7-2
TGTGCCAGCAGCTTACGCACGGGGGGGCCTTACGAGCAGTACTTC
CASSLRTGGPYEQYF
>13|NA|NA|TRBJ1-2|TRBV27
TGTGCCAGCGCCCTTTCTTCTAACTATGGCTACACCTTC
CASALSSNYGYTF
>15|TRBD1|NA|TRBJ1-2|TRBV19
TGTGCCAGTAGTATGTCGGGACAGGGGCGCTATGGCTACACCTTC
CASSMSGQGRYGYTF
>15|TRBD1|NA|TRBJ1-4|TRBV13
TGTGCCAGCAGCCCGGAGGGACAGGGGGGGGAAAAACTGTTTTTT
CASSPEGQGGEKLFF
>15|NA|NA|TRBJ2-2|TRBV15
TGTGCCACCAGCAGCCGGGACATTATCCCCGGGGAGCTGTTTTTT
CATSSRDIIPGELFF
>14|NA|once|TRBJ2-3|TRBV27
TGTGCCAGCAGTTTATCTTCCGTCAGGAATACGCAGTATTTT
CASSLSSVRNTQYF
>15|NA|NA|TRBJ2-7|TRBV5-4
TGTGCCAGCAGCTCGCGCTCCGGGACAACCTACGAGCAGTACTTC
CASSSRSGTTYEQYF